This TCR beta chain was captured in a study of T cell responses to AZD1222 COVID-19 vaccine. Study results and limitations: White British donors predominated, females outnumbered males, and clonal diversity was possibly underestimated. Vaccine-associated CD4 TCRs spanned spike, dominant at 160-218 and 743-854. Just a handful of AZD1222 recipients were seropositive at baseline. As reported, nearly half of all spike-specific TCRs target variant regions that are unmutated.

The CDR3 is 15 residues long. Germline V gene data show CDR1 as SGHKS and CDR2 as YYEKEE (reference sequence). The J segment lost 2 bases and the V segment lost 1 base, leaving 3 bases of the junction unmatched. About this clone: Its antigen remains unknown.

This table comes from immunoSEQ multiplex PCR, and its TCRdb copy is limited to in-frame clones, with some not included. The sample records about 110,000 clones, approximately 89% being singletons. The V and J genes are TRBV5-5 and TRBJ1-3; 7 nucleotides line up with TRBD1. The clonotype originates from an adult in good health. This material consisted of peripheral blood, taken on day 0 of AZD1222 vaccination. In DNA, the CDR3 is TGTGCCAGCAGCTTGACAGGGGTTGCTGGAAACACCATATATTTT. Amino acid sequence: CASSLTGVAGNTIYF.